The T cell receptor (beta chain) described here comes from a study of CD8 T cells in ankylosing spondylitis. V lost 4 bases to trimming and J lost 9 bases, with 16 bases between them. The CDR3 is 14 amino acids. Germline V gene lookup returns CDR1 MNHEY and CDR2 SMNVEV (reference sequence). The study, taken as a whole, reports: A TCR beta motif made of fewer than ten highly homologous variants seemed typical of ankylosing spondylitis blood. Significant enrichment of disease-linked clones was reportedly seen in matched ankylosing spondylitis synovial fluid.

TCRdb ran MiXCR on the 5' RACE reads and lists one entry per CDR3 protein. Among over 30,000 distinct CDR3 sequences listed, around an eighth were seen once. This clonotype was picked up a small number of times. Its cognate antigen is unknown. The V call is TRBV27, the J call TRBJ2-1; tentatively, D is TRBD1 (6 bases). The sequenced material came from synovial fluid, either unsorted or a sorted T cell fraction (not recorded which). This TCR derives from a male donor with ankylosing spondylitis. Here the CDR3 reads CASSWADSALEQFF. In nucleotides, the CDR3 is TGTGCCAGCAGTTGGGCGGACAGTGCCCTTGAGCAGTTCTTC.